This T cell receptor (beta chain) was recorded in a study of shared clonotypes between healthy human individuals. Clones were read by immunoSEQ multiplex PCR, and TCRdb kept only the in-frame ones, dropping some. The profile shows 1,400,000 or so clones, approximately 98.5% of them singletons. The germline gives CDR1 SGHAT, CDR2 FQNNGV. The CDR3 length is 17 residues. V was clipped by 1 base and J by 1 base, with 16 bases between them. Material for sequencing was naive CD4+ T cells sorted from blood. The subset denotes: CD45RA+ positively selected. The V call is TRBV11-2, the J call TRBJ2-5; D unclear. The clonotype originates from a man aged 30 to 39 in good health. The CDR3 loop is CASSLVRVGRPQETQYF. The CDR3 DNA follows: TGTGCCAGCAGCTTAGTCCGTGTCGGGCGCCCCCAAGAGACCCAGTACTTC. Together with reference TRBV11-2 and TRBJ2-5, the CDR3 gives the full variable domain: EAGVAQSPRYKIIEKRQSVAFWCNPISGHATLYWYQQILGQGPKLLIQFQNNGVVDDSQLPKDRFSAERLKGVDSTLKIQPAKLEDSAVYLCASSLVRVGRPQETQYFGPGTRLLVL.